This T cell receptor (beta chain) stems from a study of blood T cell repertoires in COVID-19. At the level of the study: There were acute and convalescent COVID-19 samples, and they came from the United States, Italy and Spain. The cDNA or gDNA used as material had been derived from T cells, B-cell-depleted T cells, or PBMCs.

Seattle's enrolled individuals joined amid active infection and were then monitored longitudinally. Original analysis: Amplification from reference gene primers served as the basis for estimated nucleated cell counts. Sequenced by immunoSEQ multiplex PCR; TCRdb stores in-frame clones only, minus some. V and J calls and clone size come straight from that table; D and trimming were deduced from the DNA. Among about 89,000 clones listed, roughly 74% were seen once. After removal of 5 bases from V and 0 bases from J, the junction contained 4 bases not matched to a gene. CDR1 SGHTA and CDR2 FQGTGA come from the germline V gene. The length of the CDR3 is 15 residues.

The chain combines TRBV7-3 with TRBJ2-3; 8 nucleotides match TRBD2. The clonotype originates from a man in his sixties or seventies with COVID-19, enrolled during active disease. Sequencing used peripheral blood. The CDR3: CASSKQRGSTDTQYF. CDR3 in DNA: TGTGCCAGCAGCAAACAGCGGGGGAGCACAGATACGCAGTATTTT.